The present TCR beta chain was sequenced within a study of human T cells and chemical hapten exposure. Study-wide results and limits: Because they had alopecia, donors may respond immunologically unlike healthy people. The formation of large CDR3 similarity clusters by expanded TCRs significantly exceeded that of controls.

This CDR3 spans 12 amino acids. CDR1 is SGHRS, CDR2 YFSETQ, per germline. V lost 2 bases, J lost 5 bases, and 5 bases lay in between. TCRdb processed the RACE reads anew with MiXCR; each CDR3 protein has one entry. The sample holds more than 250,000 distinct CDR3 sequences, over 8% seen once. Documented time point: pre-sensitization, week 0. The treatment: therapeutic diphenylcyclopropenone sensitization with weekly scalp DPC. This clonotype was counted between two and nine times. Its antigen remains unidentified. The sample was whole blood, taken in connection with sensitization to the hapten diphenylcyclopropenone (DPC). This chain links TRBV5-1 with TRBJ2-4, with D unclear. The TCR was taken from a woman aged 40 to 50 with alopecia areata. Some clones in this sample may be carry-over from other donors' samples. Here the CDR3 reads CASSFDQNIQYF. CDR3 DNA sequence: TGCGCCAGCAGCTTCGATCAAAACATTCAGTACTTC.